The 3 T cell receptor beta chains given below trace back to one sample, sequenced in a study of CD8+ T cells in alopecia areata. Isolated RNA was reverse transcribed into cDNA used as the sequencing template. Produced via immunoSEQ multiplex PCR; TCRdb's table is partial and in-frame only. Singletons are absent from the sample, which has around 100,000 clones. Sequenced input: lesional skin. Every receptor here comes from a C3H/HeJ mouse with alopecia areata. The mouse strain carries the MHC haplotype H2-k.

This clone was counted only a few times. Mouse gene names and germline throughout. The missing CDR3 end, 4 residues past where the read stops, is filled in from the germline J gene. The chain uses TRBV13-3 and TRBJ1-4; 8 nucleotides align to TRBD1. CDR1 and CDR2 from the germline V gene are NNHDY and SYVADS. CDR3 size: 14 residues. The sequenced part of the CDR3 DNA is TGTGCCAGCAGTGGGACAGGGAGGATCGAA. Its translation: CASSGTGRIE. The entire CDR3 is CASSGTGRIERLFF.

Only a few counts were recorded for this clone. The listed genes are named as in mouse. The read comes to an end 4 residues before the CDR3 does, leaving the germline J gene to fill in the end. The sample carries other DNA sequences with the same CDR3. The rearrangement joins TRBV31 to TRBJ2-1; TRBD1 matches 9 bases. The germline V gene has CDR1 GKSSPN and CDR2 SITVG. This CDR3 is built from 14 residues. CDR3 in amino acids: CAWSPGTGRAEQFF. The sequenced CDR3 bases are TGTGCCTGGAGTCCCGGGACAGGGAGAGCT. The whole variable domain, remainder taken from reference TRBV31 and TRBJ2-1, is AQTIHQWPVAEIKAVGSPLSLGCTIKGKSSPNLYWYWQATGGTLQQLFYSITVGQVESVVQLNLSASRPKDDQFILSTEKLLLSHSGFYLCAWSPGTGRAEQFFGPGTRLTVL.

Details on this clone: Gene names and germline refer to mouse. The observed sequence ends 4 residues before the CDR3 terminus, with the missing tail filled in from the germline J gene. This chain joins TRBV19 and TRBJ2-5; TRBD2 aligns across 9 bases. The J segment lost 0 bases and the V segment lost 2 bases, leaving 4 bases of the junction unmatched. Germline CDR1 reads FNHDT; CDR2 reads SITEND (reference sequence). This CDR3 comprises 16 residues. CDR3 amino acids: CASSIRLGANQDTQYF. The sequenced part of the CDR3 DNA is TGTGCCAGCAGTATCCGACTGGGGGCTAACCAAGAC.